This T cell receptor (beta chain) appears in the sequencing data of a study of blood T cells in healthy people across ages. General study points: Estimated diversity that came from one million T cells was considered an underestimate.

Each donor's blood draw was 8.5 to 10 milliliters of peripheral blood. With regard to this clonotype: Its cognate antigen is unknown.

CDR1 and CDR2 from the germline V gene are SGHAT and FQNNGV. With 5 bases removed from V and 4 bases from J, the gap between germline ends came to 17 bases. The CDR3 spans 15 residues. Primers used in a second PCR of about 7 to 12 cycles were a sample-barcoded 5' primer and a J-beta primer mix. MiXCR, run by TCRdb on the 5' RACE reads, gives a single entry per CDR3 protein. Of hundreds of thousands of distinct CDR3 sequences listed, 44% are singletons. The chain couples TRBV11-2 to TRBJ1-2, with a tentative D call TRBD1 (5 bases). Material for sequencing was blood. The receptor's source is a man aged 55 to 70 in good health. CDR3 nucleotide sequence: TGTGCCAGCAGCCCAGGGAGTGGTCAGGCCTATGGCTACACCTTC. Amino acids: CASSPGSGQAYGYTF.